The next 26 T cell receptor beta chains were all read from a single sample in a study of OX40 agonist ivuxolimab in advanced cancers. Assay used: immunoSEQ multiplex PCR; TCRdb lists only in-frame clones, some missing. This repertoire shows about 84,000 clones, 80% to 95% found once; its top ten account for 0.43%. Sequences were derived from CD4+ or CD8+ T cells sorted from blood, sampled in a trial of the OX40 agonist ivuxolimab. Receptors originate from an adult with an advanced solid tumor such as melanoma, head and neck, liver or kidney cancer.

This clone was seen a single time. This chain links TRBV28 with TRBJ2-1, with D possibly being TRBD1 (5 bases). Germline CDR1 reads MDHEN; CDR2 reads SYDVKM. The germline V and J ends were trimmed by 3 bases and 7 bases, with 19 bases remaining between them. CDR3 length: 16 residues. The DNA of the CDR3 is TGTGCCAGCAGTTTTTTCCCAACAGGCGGTAGGAATGAGCAGTTCTTC. This gives the protein CASSFFPTGGRNEQFF.

The gene calls are TRBV5-1 and TRBJ1-2; D gene uncertain. The CDR3 contains 13 residues. V shed 1 base and J shed 3 bases, with 7 bases lying between them. In germline, CDR1 is SGHRS, CDR2 YFSETQ. In DNA form, the CDR3 reads TGCGCCAGCAGCTTGTCCTCAGACTATGGCTACACCTTC. It yields the protein CASSLSSDYGYTF.

J is TRBJ1-3 and V is TRBV4-2, with 8 bases identical to TRBD1. The CDR3 extends over 20 amino acids. The germline V gene has CDR1 LGHNA and CDR2 YNFKEQ. V shed 3 bases, J shed 0 bases, and the junction held 16 bases outside the gene matches. DNA for the CDR3: TGTGCCAGCAGCCAGGGCCCGGGGGGACAGGCCTGGAGCTCTGGAAACACCATATATTTT. Translated: CASSQGPGGQAWSSGNTIYF.

The rearrangement links TRBV11-2 to TRBJ2-7, with D possibly TRBD2 on 6 matching bases. V was shortened by 6 bases and J by 3 bases, with 21 bases between the two germline ends. This CDR3 spans 16 amino acids. Germline V gene lookup returns CDR1 SGHAT and CDR2 FQNNGV. DNA of the CDR3: TGTGCCAGCAGTAACTTGGACTACAGGAGCCACTACGAGCAGTACTTC. This codes for CASSNLDYRSHYEQYF. Together with reference TRBV11-2 and TRBJ2-7, the CDR3 gives the full variable domain: EAGVAQSPRYKIIEKRQSVAFWCNPISGHATLYWYQQILGQGPKLLIQFQNNGVVDDSQLPKDRFSAERLKGVDSTLKIQPAKLEDSAVYLCASSNLDYRSHYEQYFGPGTRLTVT.

The chain links TRBV4-3 to TRBJ2-1; D unresolved. With 1 base removed from V and 10 bases from J, the gap between germline ends came to 14 bases. This CDR3 has 14 amino acids. CDR1 LGHNA and CDR2 YSLEER come from the germline V gene. The CDR3 coding sequence is TGCGCCAGCAGCCAAGGAGTTGGTGGTACCGAGCAGTTCTTC. Residues: CASSQGVGGTEQFF.

The chain couples TRBV30 to TRBJ1-2, with 9 nucleotides matching TRBD1. This CDR3 contains 13 residues. The V gene's germline CDR1 is GTSNPN and CDR2 SVGIG (reference sequence). The V segment lost 2 bases and the J segment 8 bases; nucleotides outside the gene matches: 6. CDR3 DNA: TGTGCCTGGAGTCAACAGGGGGCGGAAGGCTACACCTTC. Translated: CAWSQQGAEGYTF.

The chain uses TRBV28 and TRBJ1-1, with D possibly TRBD1 on 5 matching bases. Germline CDR1 reads MDHEN; CDR2 reads SYDVKM. The CDR3 totals 13 residues. V gave up 5 bases and J gave up 5 bases, with 12 bases separating them. The CDR3 loop reads CASSPGQRTEAFF. CDR3 sequence (DNA): TGTGCCAGCAGTCCGGGGCAGAGGACTGAAGCTTTCTTT.

Note on this clone: Other nucleotide sequences in the sample specify the same CDR3. The rearrangement uses TRBV5-1 and TRBJ2-5; no clear D. CDR3 length: 11 amino acids. Per germline, CDR1 SGHRS and CDR2 YFSETQ. With 4 bases removed from V and 2 bases from J, the gap between germline ends came to 3 bases. In DNA, the CDR3 is TGCGCCAGCAGCGTTCAAGAGACCCAGTACTTC. Translating gives CASSVQETQYF.

The V gene is TRBV19, the J gene TRBJ2-3; a possible D gene is TRBD1 (5 bases). V was shortened by 6 bases and J by 2 bases, with 21 bases between the two germline ends. CDR1 and CDR2 from the germline V gene are LNHDA and SQIVND (reference sequence). CDR3 length: 17 amino acids. CDR3 coding DNA: TGTGCCAGTAGCCGACCTAGGGGCGCGCCCTCCACAGATACGCAGTATTTT. It encodes CASSRPRGAPSTDTQYF.

V is TRBV7-9 and J is TRBJ2-3; 7 bases are shared with TRBD2. The V gene's germline CDR1 is SEHNR and CDR2 FQNEAQ (reference sequence). The trim removed 5 bases at V and 2 bases at J, leaving 4 bases unmatched. The CDR3 is made up of 14 amino acids. CDR3: CASSPSGNTDTQYF. CDR3 DNA: TGTGCCAGCAGCCCTAGCGGAAACACAGATACGCAGTATTTT.

V is TRBV11-2 and J is TRBJ2-2; no clear D gene. Germline values: CDR1 SGHAT, CDR2 FQNNGV. With 1 base removed from V and 1 base from J, the gap between germline ends came to 7 bases. The CDR3 is 15 amino acids. The CDR3: CASSLGPGNTGELFF. CDR3 DNA: TGTGCCAGCAGCTTAGGGCCAGGGAACACCGGGGAGCTGTTTTTT.

The chain joins TRBV5-1 to TRBJ2-1, with 10 bases aligning to TRBD2. V shed 2 bases, J shed 5 bases, and the junction held 10 bases outside the gene matches. Looked up from germline, CDR1 is SGHRS and CDR2 is YFSETQ. The CDR3 sequence is 17 residues long. The CDR3 DNA reads TGCGCCAGCAGCTTTCGACTAGCGGGTCTCCATGACAATGAGCAGTTCTTC. It translates to CASSFRLAGLHDNEQFF.

This chain connects TRBV27 to TRBJ1-4; a possible D gene is TRBD1 (6 bases). Germline values: CDR1 MNHEY, CDR2 SMNVEV (reference sequence). Deletions cut 6 bases from V and 8 bases from J, with 16 bases between. CDR3 length: 14 amino acids. DNA for the CDR3: TGTGCCAGCAGAGCAGGGGCCGCGTGGGAAAAACTGTTTTTT. Translated: CASRAGAAWEKLFF.

The gene calls are TRBV5-1 and TRBJ1-2, with D perhaps matching TRBD1 (6 bases). Trimming cost V 0 bases and J 1 base, with 10 bases left between them. CDR1 is SGHRS, CDR2 YFSETQ, per germline. The CDR3 has 15 amino acids. In DNA form, the CDR3 reads TGCGCCAGCAGCTTGGGGGACAACAATAACTATGGCTACACCTTC. Its protein is CASSLGDNNNYGYTF.

The V call is TRBV5-1, the J call TRBJ2-6; 9 positions match TRBD1. This CDR3 has 17 residues. Germline-derived CDR1 and CDR2 are SGHRS and YFSETQ. Trimming took 4 bases from V and 0 from J; bases not matched to a gene: 5. Written as DNA, the CDR3 is TGCGCCAGCAGCACCGGGACAGGGACCTCTGGGGCCAACGTCCTGACTTTC. It yields the protein CASSTGTGTSGANVLTF.

J is TRBJ2-6 and V is TRBV28, with D perhaps matching TRBD1 or TRBD2 (5 bases each). The CDR3 runs 17 residues. The germline gives CDR1 MDHEN, CDR2 SYDVKM. The ends were cut back, 3 bases at V and 0 bases at J, with 12 bases in the middle. The CDR3 loop is CASSFPGPLSGANVLTF. CDR3 coding DNA: TGTGCCAGCAGTTTCCCGGGACCACTCTCTGGGGCCAACGTCCTGACTTTC.

This rearrangement joins TRBV28 to TRBJ2-1; TRBD2 matches 7 bases. CDR1 is MDHEN, CDR2 SYDVKM, per germline. The CDR3 contains 13 residues. V was pared by 2 bases and J by 7 bases, with 2 bases of the junction left unmatched. The CDR3, as DNA: TGTGCCAGCAGTTTAGGGGGGGAAAATGAGCAGTTCTTC. It encodes CASSLGGENEQFF. The full variable domain, with the rest looked up from reference TRBV28 and TRBJ2-1, is DVKVTQSSRYLVKRTGEKVFLECVQDMDHENMFWYRQDPGLGLRLIYFSYDVKMKEKGDIPEGYSVSREKKERFSLILESASTNQTSMYLCASSLGGENEQFFGPGTRLTVL.

This chain connects TRBV5-1 to TRBJ2-3, with 10 nucleotides matching TRBD1. Unmatched junction bases numbered 4, after V lost 4 bases and J lost 2 bases. CDR1 and CDR2 (germline): SGHRS, YFSETQ. This CDR3 is built from 15 residues. CDR3 DNA sequence: TGCGCCAGCAGCCCGGGACAGGGGCCCACAGATACGCAGTATTTT. It encodes CASSPGQGPTDTQYF.

The CDR3 spells CAWSPPGQIKEKLFF. The CDR3 nucleotides are TGTGCCTGGAGTCCACCCGGTCAGATCAAGGAAAAACTGTTTTTT. The chain recombines TRBV30 with TRBJ1-4; D unresolved. Germline V gene sequence: CDR1 GTSNPN, CDR2 SVGIG (reference sequence). This CDR3 spans 15 amino acids. Trimming took off 2 bases at V and 8 bases at J, with 18 bases between the two ends.

V is TRBV6-6 and J is TRBJ2-4, with 12 bases fitting TRBD2. V lost 4 bases and J lost 7; bases outside the gene matches: 5. The CDR3 contains 15 residues. The germline V gene encodes CDR1 MNHNY and CDR2 SVGAGI (reference sequence). Written as DNA, the CDR3 is TGTGCCAGCAGTTCCGCCACTAGCGGGGGGAACATTCAGTACTTC. This sequence encodes CASSSATSGGNIQYF.

The V call is TRBV7-9, the J call TRBJ2-4; a weak D match, TRBD2 (6 bases). Trimming stripped 5 bases from V and 6 bases from J, with 14 bases between. The CDR3 loop spans 14 amino acids. The germline gives CDR1 SEHNR, CDR2 FQNEAQ (reference sequence). The CDR3 here is CASSPLGAGNIQYF. As DNA, the CDR3 is TGTGCCAGCAGCCCTCTCGGAGCGGGAAACATTCAGTACTTC.

The CDR3 here is CASSLDLPNEQYF. The CDR3 bases are TGTGCCAGCAGCTTAGATCTCCCCAACGAGCAGTACTTC. The genes are TRBV11-2 and TRBJ2-7, with D hard to call. V was clipped by 0 bases and J by 5 bases, with 8 bases between them. The CDR3 has 13 amino acids. Germline V CDR1 and CDR2: SGHAT, FQNNGV.

The chain couples TRBV18 to TRBJ2-5, with 9 bases lining up with TRBD1. This CDR3 spans 16 amino acids. The germline CDR1 and CDR2 sequences are KGHSH and LQKENI. V shed 5 bases, J shed 4 bases, and the junction held 11 bases outside the gene matches. CDR3 DNA sequence: TGTGCCAGCTCAACCCGCAAGGACAGGGGAGGAGAGACCCAGTACTTC. The encoded protein is CASSTRKDRGGETQYF.

This chain connects TRBV6-1 to TRBJ2-2; 10 nucleotides agree with TRBD1. Germline CDR1 reads MNHNS; CDR2 reads SASEGT. This CDR3 has 14 amino acids. V was clipped by 5 bases and J by 5 bases; unmatched bases: 2. CDR3 sequence reads: CASSSGQGTGELFF. As DNA, the CDR3 is TGTGCCAGCAGTTCGGGACAGGGGACCGGGGAGCTGTTTTTT.

The V and J genes are TRBV27 and TRBJ2-3; D is possibly TRBD2 (6 bases). CDR1 is MNHEY and CDR2 is SMNVEV in the germline V gene (reference sequence). The V gene lost 8 bases and the J gene lost 0 bases, with 18 bases spanning the gap. The CDR3 sequence is 16 residues long. CDR3 region: CASLALRATSTDTQYF. For the CDR3, the DNA is TGTGCCAGCCTAGCGCTCCGTGCCACTAGCACAGATACGCAGTATTTT.

V and J are TRBV5-1 and TRBJ2-2; D may match TRBD1 or TRBD2 (6 bases each). Germline V gene data show CDR1 as SGHRS and CDR2 as YFSETQ. There are 15 residues in the CDR3. V was pared by 7 bases and J by 8 bases, with 21 bases between. The CDR3: CASAFGGGTSGELFF. The CDR3 nucleotides read TGCGCCAGCGCTTTCGGGGGCGGGACATCGGGGGAGCTGTTTTTT.